The 16 T cell receptor beta chains below all came from one sample that was sequenced in a study of Graves' ophthalmopathy and Graves' hyperthyroidism (dated by TCRdb to the late 2010s). Sequencing instrument: Illumina HiSeq 2000. For repertoire sequencing, TCR beta CDR3 regions were amplified from RNA transcripts. The first round was an RT-PCR using HTBI primers with the Qiagen OneStep RT-PCR kit, and this first round was followed by a second-round multiplex PCR, then size selection and purification. The raw public reads went through TCRdb reprocessing: fastp at Q25, MiXCR clone calling, in-frame beta chains kept. Under each unique CDR3 protein, matching rows form one entry showing the most common genes and DNA. The sample data list more than 550,000 distinct CDR3 sequences, and about two fifths of these were observed just once. The leading ten clones occupy over 2.5% of the sample. The sequencing sample was made of peripheral blood. The receptors stem from an adult man with Graves' ophthalmopathy.

The chain recombines TRBV25-1 with TRBJ2-1; D is uncertain. In germline, CDR1 is MGHDK, CDR2 SYGVNS. Trimming shortened V by 1 base and J by 8 bases, and 9 bases separated the two germline ends. The CDR3 extends over 13 amino acids. In DNA, the CDR3 is TGTGCCAGCAGTGAATCTTATAAAGATGAGCAGTTCTTC. Translation gives CASSESYKDEQFF.

Ten or more counts support this clonotype. The genes are TRBV4-2 and TRBJ1-2; 7 bases agree with TRBD1. Germline V gene lookup returns CDR1 LGHNA and CDR2 YNFKEQ. V lost 4 bases to trimming and J lost 2 bases; unmatched junction nucleotides: 10. This CDR3 has 16 residues. The CDR3 region has the DNA TGTGCCAGCAGCCTTGAAGTGGGACAGCGAAACTATGGCTACACCTTC. Translated, it gives CASSLEVGQRNYGYTF.

This rearrangement joins TRBV19 to TRBJ2-7; D not certain. Germline loops: CDR1 LNHDA, CDR2 SQIVND (reference sequence). The CDR3 has 14 amino acids. Trimming left V 1 base short and J 4 bases short, with 11 bases between. CDR3 residues: CASSIGPFNYEQYF. CDR3 DNA: TGTGCCAGTAGTATAGGGCCCTTTAATTACGAGCAGTACTTC.

With respect to this clonotype: No conserved phenylalanine or tryptophan is present at the end of the CDR3, so a read error is the likely explanation. The limits of the CDR3 on the DNA are not certain, so only TCRdb's listed CDR3 is given. The chain combines TRBV2 with TRBJ1-6. Germline lookup yields CDR1 SNHLY and CDR2 FYNNEI. Ends included, the CDR3 has 11 residues. The chain's CDR3 is CASSEVGLILY.

This clonotype was observed a handful of times. This rearrangement joins TRBV5-4 to TRBJ2-7, with D possibly TRBD2 on 6 matching bases. This CDR3 has 15 residues. The germline V gene encodes CDR1 SGHNT and CDR2 YYREEE (reference sequence). Trimming cost V 3 bases and J 3 bases, with 16 bases left between them. This CDR3 reads CASSSGLARFYEQYF. CDR3 sequence (DNA): TGTGCCAGCAGCTCGGGGCTAGCGCGATTCTACGAGCAGTACTTC. Using reference TRBV5-4 and TRBJ2-7 for the parts outside the CDR3, the full variable domain is ETGVTQSPTHLIKTRGQQVTLRCSSQSGHNTVSWYQQALGQGPQFIFQYYREEENGRGNFPPRFSGLQFPNYSSELNVNALELDDSALYLCASSSGLARFYEQYFGPGTRLTVT.

Details on this clonotype: One end of the junction is discordant with germline, which a read error may explain. This sequence joins TRBV11-3 and TRBJ1-1; unclear D gene. The CDR3 is 13 amino acids. The V gene's germline CDR1 is SGHNT and CDR2 YENEEA. CDR3 sequence reads: CANSLEPNTEAFF. The CDR3 coding sequence is TGTGCCAACAGCTTAGAGCCAAACACTGAAGCTTTCTTT.

This clonotype showed up many times. The chain joins TRBV24-1 to TRBJ2-5, with D perhaps TRBD1 (6 bases). Trimming pared 2 bases from V and 3 bases from J, leaving 9 bases between. Germline-derived CDR1 and CDR2 are KGHDR and SFDVKD. The CDR3 runs 14 residues. CDR3 sequence reads: CATSDWTEEETQYF. In DNA form, the CDR3 reads TGTGCCACCAGTGATTGGACAGAGGAAGAGACCCAGTACTTC.

This clonotype was seen a few times. This chain joins TRBV10-2 and TRBJ2-7; 11 bases agree with TRBD1. The germline gives CDR1 WSHSY, CDR2 SAAADI. There are 14 residues in the CDR3. The V segment lost 4 bases and the J segment 6 bases; nucleotides outside the gene matches: 5. CDR3: CASSAGTGGGEQYF. The CDR3 nucleotides read TGCGCCAGCAGTGCCGGGACAGGGGGAGGCGAGCAGTACTTC.

The chain recombines TRBV20-1 with TRBJ1-2; TRBD1 matches 8 bases. V dropped 6 bases and J dropped 8; count of bases not matched to a gene: 11. The CDR3 consists of 13 residues. Germline lookup yields CDR1 DFQATT and CDR2 SNEGSKA (reference sequence). CDR3 nucleotides: TGCAGTGCCCCCGGGACAGGAGGCGGAGGCTACACCTTC. This encodes CSAPGTGGGGYTF.

Only a few counts were recorded for this clonotype. The chain carries TRBV2 and TRBJ2-7, with D possibly matching TRBD2 (7 bases). CDR1 SNHLY and CDR2 FYNNEI come from the germline V gene. V gave up 4 bases and J gave up 2 bases, with 12 bases separating them. The CDR3 loop spans 14 amino acids. The chain's CDR3 is CASSARGGPYEQYF. The CDR3 DNA follows: TGTGCCAGCAGTGCTAGGGGGGGTCCCTACGAGCAGTACTTC.

This clonotype was picked up many times. The chain employs TRBV7-2 and TRBJ1-2; TRBD1 is a possible D gene (5 bases). Germline V gives CDR1 SGHTA, CDR2 FQGNSA. The length of the CDR3 is 14 residues. V shed 4 bases and J shed 4 bases, with 13 bases lying between them. The CDR3 spells CASSSTRRGYGYTF. CDR3 in DNA: TGTGCCAGCAGCTCAACCCGGAGGGGCTATGGCTACACCTTC.

This chain joins TRBV7-7 and TRBJ2-6; no firm D call. Germline V CDR1 and CDR2: SSHAT, FNYEAQ (reference sequence). The V and J ends lost 5 bases and 4 bases respectively, with 12 bases between them. CDR3 size: 15 residues. The CDR3 here is CASSLERTGANVLTF. Written as DNA, the CDR3 is TGTGCCAGCAGCCTTGAGCGCACCGGGGCCAACGTCCTGACTTTC.

The V gene is TRBV4-2, the J gene TRBJ1-4; TRBD1 agrees at 7 bases. Germline V gene sequence: CDR1 LGHNA, CDR2 YNFKEQ. CDR3 size: 15 residues. J lost 7 bases, V lost 6 bases, and 11 bases had no gene match. CDR3 bases: TGTGCCAGCAGTTCCGCCGGGACAGAGATTGAAAAACTGTTTTTT. The encoded protein is CASSSAGTEIEKLFF.

The chain joins TRBV5-1 to TRBJ2-7; D is unclear. Trimming took 4 bases from V and 9 from J, leaving 8 bases between them. Germline-derived CDR1 and CDR2 are SGHRS and YFSETQ. The CDR3 contains 10 residues. The CDR3, as DNA: TGCGCCAGCAGCCCCTGGGGGCAGTACTTC. This codes for CASSPWGQYF.

Concerning this clonotype itself: Relative to the germline gene, one junction end is altered; a read error may explain this. The chain joins TRBV11-2 to TRBJ1-2, with a tentative D call TRBD1 (6 bases). The CDR3 is made up of 13 amino acids. Per germline, CDR1 SGHAT and CDR2 FQNNGV. CDR3 sequence (DNA): TGTGTCAGCAGCTTGCAGGACAGTCATGGCTACACCTTC. Its protein is CVSSLQDSHGYTF.

With respect to this clonotype: This sequence may be a read error, since a much larger clone differs from it by one base. The chain recombines TRBV6-1 with TRBJ1-5, with D unresolved. V shed 11 bases and J shed 6 bases, with 14 bases lying between them. Germline loops: CDR1 MNHNS, CDR2 SASEGT. The CDR3 covers 12 residues. The DNA for the CDR3 is TGTGCCGCCTCGGAGTGGAGTCAGCCCCAGCATTTT. It specifies CAASEWSQPQHF.